This T cell receptor (beta chain) stems from a study of blood T cell repertoires in COVID-19. This table comes from immunoSEQ multiplex PCR, and its TCRdb copy is limited to in-frame clones, with some not included. The sample has around 140,000 clones; 85% to 90% are singletons. The sequencing input was peripheral blood. This receptor was identified in a woman aged 55-75 years with acute or convalescent COVID-19.

This chain's CDR3 is CASSLGQPGQGHNEQFF. CDR3 DNA sequence: TGCGCCAGCAGCTTGGGACAACCGGGACAGGGGCACAATGAGCAGTTCTTC. V usage is TRBV5-1 and J usage is TRBJ2-1; TRBD1 matches at 10 bases. The ends lost 0 bases at V and 5 bases at J; junction bases unmatched: 8. The germline V gene encodes CDR1 SGHRS and CDR2 YFSETQ. The CDR3 extends over 17 amino acids.